These 5 T cell receptor beta chains were sequenced from one sample in a study of post-analysis software for immune sequencing data. These receptors have no identified antigens. Overall study findings and caveats: Controls showed lower frequencies than patients for several TRBV segments, and TRBV5-6, TRBV5-1 and TRBV20-1 were among these.

Unique molecular identifiers featured in each of the TCR beta cDNA libraries. One entry per CDR3 protein results from TCRdb running MiXCR on the PCR reads. The table includes about 820,000 distinct CDR3 sequences, about 50% detected once. The sequenced sample consisted of blood. The receptors come from a girl between 10 and 17 years old with multiple sclerosis.

V gene TRBV5-1 combines with J gene TRBJ2-6, with D possibly being TRBD1 (6 bases). V gave up 4 bases and J gave up 3 bases, with 11 bases separating them. Germline V gene lookup returns CDR1 SGHRS and CDR2 YFSETQ. The CDR3 covers 15 residues. CDR3 bases: TGCGCCAGCAGCCCACAGGGCTATGGGGCCAACGTCCTGACTTTC. Protein sequence: CASSPQGYGANVLTF.

The rearrangement uses TRBV15 and TRBJ2-5, with 7 bases matching TRBD2. CDR1 is LNHNV, CDR2 YYDKDF, per germline (reference sequence). Trimming took 6 bases from V and 7 from J; bases not matched to a gene: 11. There are 14 residues in the CDR3. CDR3 DNA sequence: TGTGCCACCAGTCGGGACTACACAGAAGGGACCCAGTACTTC. Its protein is CATSRDYTEGTQYF.

The rearrangement uses TRBV10-3 and TRBJ2-7; TRBD2 matches 12 bases. The CDR3 runs 15 residues. V shed 6 bases and J 7 bases; nucleotides not matched to a gene: 10. CDR1 is ENHRY, CDR2 SYGVKD, per germline. The CDR3 loop is CAISLTSGGSGEQYF. The DNA of the CDR3 is TGTGCCATCAGCCTGACTAGCGGGGGATCTGGTGAGCAGTACTTC.

The chain has TRBV18 and TRBJ2-4; 9 positions agree with TRBD2. The germline V gene encodes CDR1 KGHSH and CDR2 LQKENI. With 2 bases clipped from V and 0 bases from J, the junction kept 17 bases outside the gene matches. The CDR3 totals 21 residues. DNA for the CDR3: TGTGCCAGCTCACCAGGAGCCGGCGGGGGGGCCGGAATTCTAGCCAAAAACATTCAGTACTTC. Translated, it gives CASSPGAGGGAGILAKNIQYF.

This clonotype was observed a handful of times. The CDR3 coding sequence is TGTGCCAGCAGTGAACCGGGCAGTTCCTACGAGCAGTACTTC. Translation gives CASSEPGSSYEQYF. The chain links TRBV25-1 to TRBJ2-7; no firm D call. The CDR3 consists of 14 residues. The germline V gene has CDR1 MGHDK and CDR2 SYGVNS. V was cut by 2 bases and J by 1 base, with 9 bases left in between.